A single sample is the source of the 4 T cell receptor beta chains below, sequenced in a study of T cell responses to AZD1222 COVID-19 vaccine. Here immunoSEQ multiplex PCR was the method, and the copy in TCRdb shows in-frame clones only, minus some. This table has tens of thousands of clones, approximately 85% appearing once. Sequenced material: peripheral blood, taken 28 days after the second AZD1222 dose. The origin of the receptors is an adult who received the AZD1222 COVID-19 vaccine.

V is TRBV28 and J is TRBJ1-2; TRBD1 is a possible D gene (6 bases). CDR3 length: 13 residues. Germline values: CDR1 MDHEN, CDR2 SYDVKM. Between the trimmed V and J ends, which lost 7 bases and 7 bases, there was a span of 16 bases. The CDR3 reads CASTPNRVGGYTF. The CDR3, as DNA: TGTGCCAGCACCCCAAACAGGGTTGGTGGCTACACCTTC.

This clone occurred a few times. As DNA, the CDR3 is TGTGCCAGCCGACAGGGAAATGAGCAGTTCTTC. This sequence encodes CASRQGNEQFF. The genes are TRBV19 and TRBJ2-1, with 7 bases lining up with TRBD1. CDR3 length equals 11 residues. Per the germline V gene, CDR1 is LNHDA and CDR2 is SQIVND (reference sequence). V lost 9 bases to trimming and J lost 7 bases; unmatched junction nucleotides: 3.

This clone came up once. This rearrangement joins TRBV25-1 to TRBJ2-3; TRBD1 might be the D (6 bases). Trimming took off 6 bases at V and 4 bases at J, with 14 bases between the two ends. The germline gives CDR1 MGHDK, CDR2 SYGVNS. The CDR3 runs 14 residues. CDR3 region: CASRAHYRADTQYF. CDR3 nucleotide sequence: TGTGCCAGCAGAGCCCACTACAGGGCAGATACGCAGTATTTT. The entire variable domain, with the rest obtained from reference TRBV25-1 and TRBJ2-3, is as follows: EADIYQTPRYLVIGTGKKITLECSQTMGHDKMYWYQQDPGMELHLIHYSYGVNSTEKGDLSSESTVSRIRTEHFPLTLESARPSHTSQYLCASRAHYRADTQYFGPGTRLTVL.

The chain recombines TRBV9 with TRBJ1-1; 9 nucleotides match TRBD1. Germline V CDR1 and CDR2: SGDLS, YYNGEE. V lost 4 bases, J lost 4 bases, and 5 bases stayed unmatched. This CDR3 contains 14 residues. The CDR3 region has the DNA TGTGCCAGCAGCTCTACGACAGGGGGCACTGAAGCTTTCTTT. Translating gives CASSSTTGGTEAFF.